This T cell receptor beta chain comes out of a study of T cells after posttransplantation cyclophosphamide. Notes on the study in general: TRB overlap between skin or GI tissue T cells and blood was limited. Donor-recipient repertoire similarity was low at 1-2 months, rising over year one. Recipient CMV seropositivity and CMV reactivation strongly tracked TRB clonality.

In regard to this clone: Its antigen is undetermined.

Busulfan-fludarabine conditioning, marrow transplant, and cyclophosphamide on days +3 and +4 were administered. V dropped 3 bases and J dropped 9 bases, with 21 bases sitting between them. CDR3 length: 16 residues. CDR1 is SGHRS, CDR2 YFSETQ, per germline. Clones were sequenced by immunoSEQ multiplex PCR, and TCRdb holds only the in-frame ones, with some missing. Of tens of thousands of clones listed, 80% to 90% were seen once; the top ten hold about an eighth. Material: PBMCs, obtained after allogeneic stem cell transplant with posttransplant cyclophosphamide. This sequence was found in a female patient in her thirties or forties who received an allogeneic stem cell transplant from an unrelated donor, was CMV-positive, and had no GVHD. Some T cells may be the graft donor's. The chain uses TRBV5-1 and TRBJ1-4, with a tentative D call TRBD1 (6 bases). The chain's CDR3 is CASSSFAPRGEKKLFF. CDR3 in DNA: TGCGCCAGCAGCTCGTTTGCCCCCAGGGGCGAAAAAAAACTGTTTTTT.